This T cell receptor beta chain derives from a study of CD8 T cells in ankylosing spondylitis. TCRdb re-analysed the 5' RACE reads in MiXCR, keeping a single row per CDR3 protein. The data show more than 600,000 distinct CDR3 sequences, 19% seen once. V was shortened by 3 bases and J by 8 bases, with 13 bases between the two germline ends. This CDR3 contains 14 residues. Germline V lookup: CDR1 MDHEN, CDR2 SYDVKM. In its sample, this clonotype was seen a few times. Its antigen is currently unknown. Study observations and caveats: A TCR beta motif of eight highly homologous variants appeared characteristic of ankylosing spondylitis blood.

The source material was blood, either unsorted or a sorted T cell fraction (not recorded which). This chain joins TRBV28 and TRBJ1-4, with D tentatively TRBD1 (5 bases). The sequence was obtained from a male donor with ankylosing spondylitis. The CDR3 region has the DNA TGTGCCAGCAGTTTCATGGGGGGACCAGAAAAACTGTTTTTT. This codes for CASSFMGGPEKLFF.